These 10 T cell receptor beta chains were sequenced from one sample in a study of cytomegalovirus exposure and HLA in healthy donors. Amplification used 60 Vbeta primers and 13 Jbeta primers. Some clones are missing from TCRdb's copy, which holds only in-frame ones; the method was immunoSEQ multiplex PCR. The sample has around 200,000 clones; around 89% are singletons. The sequenced sample was PBMCs. All receptors derive from a woman aged 18-29 years in good health and CMV-seronegative.

In this sample, this clone turned up a few times. The V gene is TRBV27, the J gene TRBJ2-5, with D possibly being TRBD1 (6 bases). CDR3 length equals 12 residues. Germline V CDR1 and CDR2: MNHEY, SMNVEV (reference sequence). Between the trimmed V and J ends, which lost 6 bases and 8 bases, there was a span of 13 bases. CDR3: CASSLTGSTQYF. As DNA, the CDR3 is TGTGCCAGCAGCCTCACAGGGAGCACCCAGTACTTC.

V gene TRBV4-3 combines with J gene TRBJ2-1, with D possibly TRBD1 on 5 matching bases. Trimming cost V 0 bases and J 12 bases, with 12 bases left between them. The length of the CDR3 is 13 residues. Looked up from germline, CDR1 is LGHNA and CDR2 is YSLEER. CDR3 sequence: CASSQDRLGVQFF. The DNA of the CDR3 is TGCGCCAGCAGCCAAGATCGATTAGGGGTGCAGTTCTTC.

This clone was detected only a few times. The chain carries TRBV7-9 and TRBJ1-2; D unresolved. Germline V gene data show CDR1 as SEHNR and CDR2 as FQNEAQ (reference sequence). The germline V and J ends were trimmed by 5 bases and 6 bases, with 16 bases remaining between them. The CDR3 length is 14 residues. The chain's CDR3 is CASSPPTWSNGYTF. The DNA of the CDR3 is TGTGCCAGCAGCCCGCCGACTTGGTCTAATGGCTACACCTTC.

This clone was seen a single time. The V call is TRBV19, the J call TRBJ2-7; the match to TRBD2 covers 11 bases. Germline V CDR1 and CDR2: LNHDA, SQIVND (reference sequence). This CDR3 has 14 residues. Trimming took 5 bases from V and 3 from J; bases not matched to a gene: 3. Here the CDR3 DNA reads TGTGCCAGTAGTCCCGGGACTAGCGGCTACGAGCAGTACTTC. It specifies CASSPGTSGYEQYF.

With respect to this clone: One junction end disagrees with the germline gene, perhaps due to a read error. This chain links TRBV13 with TRBJ1-2; 9 nucleotides agree with TRBD1. The CDR3 covers 14 residues. Germline V CDR1 and CDR2: PRHDT, FYEKMQ (reference sequence). Here the CDR3 reads CASSQDRGGYGYTF. CDR3 bases: TGCGCCAGCAGCCAGGACAGGGGCGGCTATGGCTACACCTTC.

The rearrangement links TRBV6-6 to TRBJ2-3; tentative D call: TRBD2 (6 bases). Germline V CDR1 and CDR2: MNHNY, SVGAGI (reference sequence). V was clipped by 5 bases and J by 5 bases, with 17 bases between them. The CDR3 runs to 15 residues. CDR3 sequence (DNA): TGTGCCAGCAGTCCCGGAGGGGCCTCCCTAGATACGCAGTATTTT. As protein: CASSPGGASLDTQYF.

The J gene is TRBJ1-2, the V gene TRBV9, with D hard to call. Germline V gene lookup returns CDR1 SGDLS and CDR2 YYNGEE. The CDR3 has 15 residues. The V end lost 7 bases, the J end lost 3 bases, and 19 bases lay between the germline ends. The CDR3 coding sequence is TGTGCCAGCCCCCCGTTCCTGACAAGCCACTATGGCTACACCTTC. Translated: CASPPFLTSHYGYTF.

This clone was recorded only once. The V and J genes are TRBV15 and TRBJ2-1; the D is unclear. This CDR3 region has 13 residues. Trimming took 4 bases from V and 3 from J, leaving 7 bases between them. Germline-derived CDR1 and CDR2 are LNHNV and YYDKDF (reference sequence). As DNA, the CDR3 is TGTGCCACCAGCATCCGCAGCTACAATGAGCAGTTCTTC. Its protein product is CATSIRSYNEQFF.

This chain uses TRBV6-5 with TRBJ1-2; TRBD1 might be the D (5 bases). The CDR3 sequence is 14 residues long. The germline V gene encodes CDR1 MNHEY and CDR2 SVGAGI. Trimming cost V 0 bases and J 5 bases, with 10 bases left between them. CDR3 coding DNA: TGTGCCAGCAGTTACTCGGGGGGGGAGTATGGCTACACCTTC. It specifies CASSYSGGEYGYTF.

This clone has just a few counts. V gene TRBV2 combines with J gene TRBJ2-7; perhaps TRBD1 as D (6 bases). The CDR3 extends over 13 amino acids. V dropped 6 bases and J dropped 5 bases, with 14 bases sitting between them. The germline CDR1 and CDR2 sequences are SNHLY and FYNNEI. DNA of the CDR3: TGTGCCAGCAGAATAAGAACAGGGCACGAGCAGTACTTC. It specifies CASRIRTGHEQYF.